The 5 T cell receptor beta chains below all came from one sample that was sequenced in a study of human T cells and chemical hapten exposure. TCRdb recomputed calls from the RACE reads with MiXCR, one row per CDR3 protein. The sample lists 40,000 to 60,000 distinct CDR3 sequences; less than 9.5% were seen once. Time point denoted: patch test 1, 2 weeks after DPC sensitization. Treatment given: therapeutic diphenylcyclopropenone sensitization with weekly scalp DPC. The sequencing used whole blood, collected in connection with sensitization to the hapten diphenylcyclopropenone (DPC). The receptors originated from a woman aged 45-59 years with alopecia areata. Some clones in this sample may be carry-over from other donors' samples.

This clonotype was seen ten or more times. The chain employs TRBV20-1 and TRBJ2-5; 8 bases agree with TRBD2. This CDR3 contains 14 residues. Trimming removed 2 bases from V and 5 bases from J; junction bases left unmatched: 7. Germline CDR1 and CDR2: DFQATT and SNEGSKA (reference sequence). The CDR3 here is CSARLPGLVETQYF. The CDR3 nucleotides read TGCAGTGCTAGATTACCGGGACTAGTGGAGACCCAGTACTTC.

The chain couples TRBV3-1 to TRBJ2-5; 10 nucleotides agree with TRBD2. The CDR3 contains 16 residues. Germline V gene lookup returns CDR1 LGHDT and CDR2 YNNKEL (reference sequence). The trim removed 2 bases at V and 5 bases at J, leaving 8 bases unmatched. The CDR3 loop reads CASSQSGTSARETQYF. Here the CDR3 DNA reads TGTGCCAGCAGCCAATCCGGGACTAGCGCTCGCGAGACCCAGTACTTC.

This clonotype was counted ten times or more. The chain joins TRBV6-5 to TRBJ1-2, with D tentatively TRBD1 (6 bases). This CDR3 is 12 amino acids long. CDR1 and CDR2 (germline): MNHEY, SVGAGI. V gave up 6 bases and J gave up 8 bases, with 13 bases separating them. CDR3 sequence (DNA): TGTGCCAGCAGACAGGGATTAGGCGGCTACACCTTC. This sequence encodes CASRQGLGGYTF.

V and J are TRBV20-1 and TRBJ2-7, with D tentatively TRBD1 (7 bases). CDR1 DFQATT and CDR2 SNEGSKA come from the germline V gene (reference sequence). This CDR3 spans 13 amino acids. V gave up 5 bases and J gave up 5 bases, with 16 bases separating them. The CDR3, as DNA: TGCAGTGCTCCCCAGGGGGAGGCGCACGAGCAGTACTTC. This translates into CSAPQGEAHEQYF.

This clonotype has ten or more counts. The rearrangement links TRBV20-1 to TRBJ2-3; possibly TRBD2 for D (6 bases). Germline values: CDR1 DFQATT, CDR2 SNEGSKA (reference sequence). CDR3 size: 14 residues. The V end lost 1 base, the J end lost 2 bases, and 10 bases lay between the germline ends. The CDR3 region has the DNA TGCAGTGCTAGAGCGGGGGTTTCCACAGATACGCAGTATTTT. This sequence encodes CSARAGVSTDTQYF.